Each of the 10 T cell receptor beta chains below was sequenced from the same sample in a study of CD8 T cells in ankylosing spondylitis. TCRdb re-called the 5' RACE reads through MiXCR, storing one row per CDR3 protein. Among about 160,000 distinct CDR3 sequences listed, 9.5% to 10% were seen once. The sample taken for sequencing was blood, either unsorted or a sorted T cell fraction (not recorded which). Receptors originate from a female donor with ankylosing spondylitis or in good health (not recorded which).

This clonotype was found a few times. The chain recombines TRBV12-3 or TRBV12-4 with TRBJ2-6; D not resolved. Trimming cost V 5 bases and J 3 bases, with 11 bases left between them. This CDR3 region has 15 residues. This CDR3 reads CASSTRKGGANVLTF. The CDR3 DNA is TGTGCCAGCAGTACCCGGAAAGGTGGGGCCAACGTCCTGACTTTC.

Many counts were recorded for this clonotype. The CDR3 sequence: CASSLRGPEAFF. CDR3 nucleotide sequence: TGTGCCAGCAGCTTAAGGGGCCCTGAAGCTTTCTTT. The chain employs TRBV12-3 or TRBV12-4 and TRBJ1-1, with a possible D match to TRBD1 (5 bases). The CDR3 totals 12 residues. V was cut by 6 bases and J by 6 bases, with 11 bases left in between.

This sequence joins TRBV7-9 and TRBJ2-3; 9 positions match TRBD2. V was clipped by 10 bases and J by 4 bases; unmatched bases: 6. The CDR3 totals 13 residues. Germline CDR1 and CDR2: SEHNR and FQNEAQ (reference sequence). CDR3 sequence (DNA): TGTGCCACCTTAGCGGGAGTAGCAGATACGCAGTATTTT. Its protein is CATLAGVADTQYF. The full variable domain, with the rest looked up from reference TRBV7-9 and TRBJ2-3, is DTGVSQNPRHKITKRGQNVTFRCDPISEHNRLYWYRQTLGQGPEFLTYFQNEAQLEKSRLLSDRFSAERPKGSFSTLEIQRTEQGDSAMYLCATLAGVADTQYFGPGTRLTVL.

This clonotype came up many times. The chain has TRBV7-9 and TRBJ2-7; D perhaps matches TRBD1 (6 bases). CDR1 is SEHNR and CDR2 is FQNEAQ in the germline V gene (reference sequence). The germline V and J ends were trimmed by 5 bases and 4 bases, with 18 bases remaining between them. The length of the CDR3 is 15 residues. The chain's CDR3 is CASSQTGTSAYEQYF. The CDR3 bases are TGTGCCAGCAGCCAGACAGGTACCTCCGCTTACGAGCAGTACTTC.

This clonotype was picked up many times. The J gene is TRBJ2-1, the V gene TRBV29-1; D ambiguous. The V gene lost 0 bases and the J gene lost 10 bases, with 10 bases spanning the gap. Germline V CDR1 and CDR2: SQVTM, ANQGSEA. CDR3 size: 12 residues. CDR3 residues: CSVEEQRQEQFF. CDR3 coding DNA: TGCAGCGTTGAAGAACAAAGGCAAGAGCAGTTCTTC.

The V and J genes are TRBV7-9 and TRBJ1-1, with 8 bases aligning to TRBD1. This CDR3 contains 13 residues. CDR1 is SEHNR and CDR2 is FQNEAQ in the germline V gene (reference sequence). J gave up 7 bases and V 11 bases, and 12 bases lay outside the gene matches. The CDR3 bases are TGTGCCGTAACCTCAGGGGGCGTTGGTGAAGCTTTCTTT. It translates to CAVTSGGVGEAFF.

V usage is TRBV6-1 and J usage is TRBJ2-1; 8 nucleotides agree with TRBD2. Germline V gives CDR1 MNHNS, CDR2 SASEGT. The junction had 7 bases not matched to a gene; V was cut back by 7 bases and J by 5 bases. The CDR3 extends over 14 amino acids. The CDR3 protein is CASTPLAGHNEQFF. The CDR3 DNA sequence: TGTGCCAGCACTCCTCTAGCGGGCCACAATGAGCAGTTCTTC.

This clonotype was picked up many times. This rearrangement joins TRBV12-3 or TRBV12-4 to TRBJ1-1, with D perhaps matching TRBD1 (6 bases). With 4 bases removed from V and 7 bases from J, the gap between germline ends came to 13 bases. The CDR3 contains 13 residues. The CDR3 sequence is CASSSTGMGEAFF. CDR3 sequence (DNA): TGTGCCAGCAGTTCTACAGGGATGGGTGAAGCTTTCTTT.

This clonotype was seen at least ten times. The V and J genes are TRBV20-1 and TRBJ2-1, with 7 positions matching TRBD2. Germline CDR1 and CDR2: DFQATT and SNEGSKA (reference sequence). This CDR3 comprises 15 residues. The J segment lost 4 bases and the V segment lost 4 bases, leaving 10 bases of the junction unmatched. For the CDR3, the DNA is TGCAGTGCTAAGGGTAGCGGGTTTGTGTACAATGAGCAGTTCTTC. Translating it yields CSAKGSGFVYNEQFF.

Only a few counts were recorded for this clonotype. This sequence joins TRBV12-3 or TRBV12-4 and TRBJ2-4; a possible D gene is TRBD1 (6 bases). Trimming removed 2 bases from V and 15 bases from J, with 14 bases in between. The CDR3 length is 12 residues. CDR3 in DNA: TGTGCCAGCAGTTTACTCACAGGGAAATTGTACTTC. It yields the protein CASSLLTGKLYF.